This T cell receptor beta chain was sequenced for a study of blood T cell repertoires in COVID-19. For the study at large: Researchers got acute and convalescent COVID-19 samples from the United States, Italy and Spain. Sources were T cells, B-cell-depleted T cells, or PBMCs; the material itself was cDNA or gDNA.

Authors' analysis steps: From reference gene primer amplification, estimates of nucleated cell counts were derived. Generated by immunoSEQ multiplex PCR, the TCRdb table keeps only in-frame clones and is missing some. V and J calls and clone size are those listed in that table; D and trimming were worked out from the DNA. Among under 100,000 clones listed, around 82% were seen once. While infection was still active, Seattle patients were enrolled and then followed longitudinally. Germline assignment: CDR1 SQVTM and CDR2 ANQGSEA. This CDR3 region has 13 residues. Trimming took 4 bases from V and 7 from J, leaving 13 bases between them.

The chain employs TRBV29-1 and TRBJ1-4; D is perhaps TRBD1 (5 bases). The material sequenced was peripheral blood. The receptor comes from a woman older than 75 with COVID-19, enrolled during active disease. The CDR3 DNA reads as TGCAGCGTTGTTGGGGCAGTAGGTGAAAAACTGTTTTTT. Translated: CSVVGAVGEKLFF.